This record concerns one TCR beta chain sequence. The record originates from a study of blood T cell dynamics during melanoma immunotherapy. The time point denotes: pre-treatment baseline. Samples come from before therapy and from week 3 after the first blockade cycle. Sequencing used immunoSEQ multiplex PCR; TCRdb keeps in-frame clones, though not all of them. Of over 14,000 clones listed, more than 75% are singletons. The CDR3 runs 15 residues. With V trimmed by 5 bases and J by 11 bases, 11 bases remained unmatched. Germline CDR1 and CDR2: MDHEN and SYDVKM. The chain carries TRBV28 and TRBJ2-1; TRBD2 matches 11 bases. The starting material was blood, obtained from a patient treated with checkpoint blockade. The TCR was taken from a human donor with melanoma. CDR3: CASSPYRGLADKQFF. The CDR3 DNA is TGTGCCAGCAGTCCGTACAGGGGACTAGCGGACAAGCAGTTCTTC.